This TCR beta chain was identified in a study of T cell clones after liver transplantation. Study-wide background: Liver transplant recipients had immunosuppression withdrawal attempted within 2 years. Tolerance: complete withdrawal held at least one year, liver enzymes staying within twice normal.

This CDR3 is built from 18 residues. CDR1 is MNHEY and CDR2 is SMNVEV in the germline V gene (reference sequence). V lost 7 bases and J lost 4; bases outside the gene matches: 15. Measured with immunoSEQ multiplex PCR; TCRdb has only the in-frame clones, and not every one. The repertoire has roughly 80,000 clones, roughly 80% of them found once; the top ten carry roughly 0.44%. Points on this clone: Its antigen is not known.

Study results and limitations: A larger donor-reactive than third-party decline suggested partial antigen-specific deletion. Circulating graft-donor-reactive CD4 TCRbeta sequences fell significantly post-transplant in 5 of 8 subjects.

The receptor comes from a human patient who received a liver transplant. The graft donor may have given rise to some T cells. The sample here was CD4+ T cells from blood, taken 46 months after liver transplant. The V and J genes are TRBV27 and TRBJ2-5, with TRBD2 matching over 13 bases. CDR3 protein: CASTPFGTSGKGGETQYF. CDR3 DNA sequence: TGTGCCAGCACCCCCTTTGGGACTAGCGGGAAAGGCGGAGAGACCCAGTACTTC.